Sequencing of this T cell receptor beta chain was carried out in a study of Graves' ophthalmopathy and Graves' hyperthyroidism. The CDR3 consists of 16 residues. Germline CDR1 reads MNHEY; CDR2 reads SVGEGT. Deletions cut 0 bases from V and 2 bases from J, with 13 bases between. This clonotype came up many times. TCR beta CDR3 amplification used RNA transcripts. After a first-round RT-PCR with HTBI primers, a second-round multiplex PCR was run. MiXCR, run by TCRdb on the multiplex PCR reads, gives a single entry per CDR3 protein. The data hold roughly 480,000 distinct CDR3 sequences, with roughly 14% observed a single time.

The receptor's source is a woman under 40 with Graves' ophthalmopathy. V usage is TRBV6-2 or TRBV6-3 and J usage is TRBJ1-1; D is perhaps TRBD1 (5 bases). Sequencing was performed on blood. The CDR3 bases are TGTGCCAGCAGTTACTCGGGGGACGGGTATAACACTGAAGCTTTCTTT. This translates into CASSYSGDGYNTEAFF.